This passage covers 5 T cell receptor beta chains from one sample sequenced in a study of PD-1 blockade in classical Hodgkin lymphoma. Relapse was seen in all patients after autologous stem cell transplantation, and brentuximab vedotin exposure was variable. Assay used: immunoSEQ multiplex PCR; TCRdb lists only in-frame clones, some missing. The sample holds roughly 25,000 clones, approximately 78% seen once. The material sequenced was peripheral blood mononuclear cells (PBMCs), taken before the second cycle of nivolumab. These receptors came from a human donor with classical Hodgkin lymphoma.

This chain joins TRBV28 and TRBJ1-5; D is ambiguous. This CDR3 comprises 15 residues. The germline CDR1 and CDR2 sequences are MDHEN and SYDVKM. V shed 2 bases and J shed 0 bases, with 8 bases lying between them. CDR3: CASSLDGYSNQPQHF. The CDR3 DNA reads TGTGCCAGCAGTTTAGACGGGTATAGCAATCAGCCCCAGCATTTT.

The chain links TRBV11-2 to TRBJ1-4; tentative D call: TRBD1 (6 bases). V was trimmed by 2 bases and J by 10 bases, leaving 14 bases between them. The CDR3 spans 14 residues. The germline V gene has CDR1 SGHAT and CDR2 FQNNGV. The CDR3 nucleotides are TGTGCCAGCAGCTTATTACAGGGTCGGGGAAAACTGTTTTTT. Its translation is CASSLLQGRGKLFF.

CDR3 amino acids: CASSLGVGNTGELFF. The CDR3 DNA reads TGTGCCAGCAGTTTAGGGGTAGGGAACACCGGGGAGCTGTTTTTT. This rearrangement joins TRBV28 to TRBJ2-2; D remains ambiguous. V was shortened by 2 bases and J by 1 base, with 8 bases between the two germline ends. This CDR3 region has 15 residues. Germline CDR1 and CDR2: MDHEN and SYDVKM.

V gene TRBV4-1 combines with J gene TRBJ2-3; no clear D gene. Trimming pared 0 bases from V and 2 bases from J, leaving 3 bases between. The CDR3 extends over 13 amino acids. CDR1 MGHRA and CDR2 YSYEKL come from the germline V gene. CDR3 DNA sequence: TGCGCCAGCAGCCAAGATCCCACAGATACGCAGTATTTT. It is translated as CASSQDPTDTQYF.

This rearrangement joins TRBV7-9 to TRBJ2-1, with D tentatively TRBD1 (5 bases). Between the trimmed V and J ends, which lost 5 bases and 10 bases, there was a span of 18 bases. Germline V gene sequence: CDR1 SEHNR, CDR2 FQNEAQ (reference sequence). The CDR3 extends over 14 amino acids. The CDR3 here is CASSPPLTAREQFF. For the CDR3, the DNA is TGTGCCAGCAGCCCCCCCCTGACAGCTCGAGAGCAGTTCTTC.